This paragraph covers one T cell receptor beta chain sequence. From germline, CDR1 is LNHDA and CDR2 SQIVND (reference sequence). Losses at the gene ends were 1 base for V and 3 bases for J; bases not matched to a gene: 14. The length of the CDR3 is 19 residues. The data were obtained in a study of T cell changes during pregnancy in multiple sclerosis. The repertoire was sequenced with immunoSEQ multiplex PCR; TCRdb's copy has only in-frame clones and lacks some. The table has roughly 40,000 clones, approximately 94% seen once. This clonotype was sampled from a female donor with multiple sclerosis, enrolled in a pregnancy study. This specimen consisted of peripheral blood, obtained before pregnancy. The chain uses TRBV19 and TRBJ2-1, with 8 bases fitting TRBD2. The CDR3 DNA follows: TGTGCCAGTAGTATAGGGGACGGGAGGGCCCGGGGGGGCTACAATGAGCAGTTCTTC. This gives the protein CASSIGDGRARGGYNEQFF.